The TCR beta chain under discussion was sequenced for a study of tumor-infiltrating lymphocytes in localized non-small cell lung cancer. V lost 4 bases and J lost 0, with 10 bases in between. In germline, CDR1 is SGHRS, CDR2 YFSETQ. There are 15 residues in the CDR3. Comment on this clone: What it binds is unknown.

Study-wide findings and caveats: Compared with uninvolved lung, tumors showed higher T cell infiltration by TCRbeta sequencing. No T-cell fraction difference was seen between IM1 and IM2 tumors.

Some clones are missing from TCRdb's copy, which holds only in-frame ones; the method was immunoSEQ multiplex PCR. This sample yields more than 9,000 clones, of which approximately 60% are seen a single time; approximately 11% belongs to the top ten. This TCR was sampled from a human donor with non-small cell lung cancer. The sample consisted of uninvolved lung tissue not adjacent to the tumor. The rearrangement links TRBV5-1 to TRBJ1-4; D is perhaps TRBD1 (5 bases). The CDR3 nucleotides are TGCGCCAGCAGCGCAACAGGATCAACTAATGAAAAACTGTTTTTT. Translation: CASSATGSTNEKLFF.